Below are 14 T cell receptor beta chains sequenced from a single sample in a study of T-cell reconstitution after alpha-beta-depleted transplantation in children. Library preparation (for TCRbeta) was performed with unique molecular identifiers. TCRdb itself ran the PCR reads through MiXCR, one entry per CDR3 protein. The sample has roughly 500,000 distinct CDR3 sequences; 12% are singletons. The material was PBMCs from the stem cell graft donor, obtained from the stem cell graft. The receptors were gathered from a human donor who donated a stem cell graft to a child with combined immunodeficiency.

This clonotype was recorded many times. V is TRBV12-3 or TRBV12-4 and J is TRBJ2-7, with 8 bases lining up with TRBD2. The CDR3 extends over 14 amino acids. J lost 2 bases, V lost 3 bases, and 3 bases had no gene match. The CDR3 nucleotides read TGTGCCAGCAGTTTTTACGGGGGGGCCTACGAGCAGTACTTC. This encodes CASSFYGGAYEQYF.

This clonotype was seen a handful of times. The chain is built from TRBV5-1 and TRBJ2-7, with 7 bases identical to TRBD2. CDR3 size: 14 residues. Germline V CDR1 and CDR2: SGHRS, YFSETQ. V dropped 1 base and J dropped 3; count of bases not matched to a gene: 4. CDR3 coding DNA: TGCGCCAGCAGCTTGAGCGGGAATCACTACGAGCAGTACTTC. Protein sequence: CASSLSGNHYEQYF.

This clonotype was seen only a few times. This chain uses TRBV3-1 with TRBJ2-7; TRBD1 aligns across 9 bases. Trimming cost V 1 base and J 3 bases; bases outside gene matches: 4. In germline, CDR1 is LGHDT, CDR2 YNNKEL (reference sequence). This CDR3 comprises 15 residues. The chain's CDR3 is CASSQGTGAFYEQYF. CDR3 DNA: TGTGCCAGCAGCCAAGGGACAGGGGCTTTCTACGAGCAGTACTTC.

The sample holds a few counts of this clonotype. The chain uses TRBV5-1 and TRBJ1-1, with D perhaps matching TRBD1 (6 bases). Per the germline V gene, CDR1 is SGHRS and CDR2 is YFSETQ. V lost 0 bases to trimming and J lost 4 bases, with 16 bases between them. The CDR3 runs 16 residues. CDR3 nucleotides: TGCGCCAGCAGCTTGGTGGGTGGGCAGGGGTCCACTGAAGCTTTCTTT. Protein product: CASSLVGGQGSTEAFF.

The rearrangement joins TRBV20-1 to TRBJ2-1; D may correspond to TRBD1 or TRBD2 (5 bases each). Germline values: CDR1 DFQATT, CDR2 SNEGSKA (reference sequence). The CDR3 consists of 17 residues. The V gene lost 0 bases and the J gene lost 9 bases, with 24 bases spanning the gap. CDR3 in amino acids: CSARDRKRQIIGSEQFF. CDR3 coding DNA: TGCAGTGCTAGAGATAGGAAGAGACAGATAATAGGGAGTGAGCAGTTCTTC.

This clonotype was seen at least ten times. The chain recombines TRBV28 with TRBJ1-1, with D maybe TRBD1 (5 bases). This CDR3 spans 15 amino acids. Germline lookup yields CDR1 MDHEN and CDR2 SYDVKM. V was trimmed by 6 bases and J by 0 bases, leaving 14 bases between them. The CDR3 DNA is TGTGCCAGCAGCGCAGTGACAGAGATGAACACTGAAGCTTTCTTT. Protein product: CASSAVTEMNTEAFF.

Written as DNA, the CDR3 is TGTGCCAGCAGTGCGGGGGTCTACAATGAGCAGTTCTTC. It specifies CASSAGVYNEQFF. The gene calls are TRBV12-3 or TRBV12-4 and TRBJ2-1; 7 nucleotides match TRBD2. This CDR3 contains 13 residues. V was clipped by 5 bases and J by 3 bases; unmatched bases: 1.

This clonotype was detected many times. The CDR3 loop is CASSWTETNEKLFF. The CDR3 nucleotides read TGTGCCAGCAGTTGGACAGAAACTAATGAAAAACTGTTTTTT. The genes are TRBV12-3 or TRBV12-4 and TRBJ1-4; a possible D gene is TRBD1 (6 bases). The CDR3 contains 14 residues. With 4 bases removed from V and 1 base from J, the gap between germline ends came to 7 bases.

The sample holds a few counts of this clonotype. This CDR3 reads CSVLGTTNTGELFF. The CDR3 DNA sequence: TGCAGCGTTCTTGGGACAACGAACACCGGGGAGCTGTTTTTT. The rearrangement links TRBV29-1 to TRBJ2-2, with D perhaps TRBD1 (6 bases). Germline CDR1 reads SQVTM; CDR2 reads ANQGSEA. Trimming removed 5 bases from V and 0 bases from J, with 10 bases in between. The CDR3 contains 14 residues.

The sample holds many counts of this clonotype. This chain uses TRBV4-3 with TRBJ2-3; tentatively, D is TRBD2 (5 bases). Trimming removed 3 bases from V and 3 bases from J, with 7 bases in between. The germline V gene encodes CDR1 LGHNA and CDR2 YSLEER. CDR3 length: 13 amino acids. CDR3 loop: CASSQRVTDTQYF. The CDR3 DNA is TGCGCCAGCAGCCAGAGGGTGACAGATACGCAGTATTTT.

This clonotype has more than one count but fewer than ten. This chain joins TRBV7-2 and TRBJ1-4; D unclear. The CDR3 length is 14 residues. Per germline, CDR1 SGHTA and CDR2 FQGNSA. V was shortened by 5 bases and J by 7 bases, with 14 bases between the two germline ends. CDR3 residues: CASSPGSWGEKLFF. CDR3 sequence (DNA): TGTGCCAGCAGCCCAGGATCATGGGGTGAAAAACTGTTTTTT.

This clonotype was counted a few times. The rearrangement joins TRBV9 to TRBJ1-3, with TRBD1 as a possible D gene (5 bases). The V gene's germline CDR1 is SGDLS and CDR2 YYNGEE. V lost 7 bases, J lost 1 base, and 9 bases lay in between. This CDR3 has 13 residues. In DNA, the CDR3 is TGTGCCAGCGGAGGGGTGTCTGGAAACACCATATATTTT. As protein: CASGGVSGNTIYF.

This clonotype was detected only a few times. CDR3 nucleotide sequence: TGTGCCAGCAGTTACTCGAAAGCAGGGTCCTACGAGCAGTACTTC. Protein product: CASSYSKAGSYEQYF. This chain joins TRBV6-5 and TRBJ2-7; D is possibly TRBD1 (5 bases). The CDR3 contains 15 residues. V was shortened by 0 bases and J by 1 base, with 10 bases between the two germline ends. CDR1 and CDR2 (germline): MNHEY, SVGAGI.

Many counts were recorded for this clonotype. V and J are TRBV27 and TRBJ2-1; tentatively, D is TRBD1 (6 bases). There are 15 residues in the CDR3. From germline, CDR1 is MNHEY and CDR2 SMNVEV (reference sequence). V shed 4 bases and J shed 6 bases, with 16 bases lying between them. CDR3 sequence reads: CASSSPYRVGNEQFF. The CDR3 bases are TGTGCCAGCAGTTCGCCCTACAGGGTAGGCAATGAGCAGTTCTTC.